This T cell receptor (beta chain) was captured by sequencing in a study of CD8+CD57+ T cells in acquired aplastic anemia. Sequenced patients had shown CD8+CD57+ cell expansion by flow cytometry. V shed 5 bases and J shed 15 bases, with 20 bases lying between them. The CDR3 has 14 amino acids. Germline CDR1 and CDR2: LNHDA and SQIVND (reference sequence). Ten or more counts support this clonotype. Profiling of TCR beta VDJ combinations and CDR3 sequences used genomic DNA as template. TCRdb passed the reads through MiXCR, listing each CDR3 protein once. The data contain 160,000 or so distinct CDR3 sequences, 40% to 50% of them singletons.

Sequenced material: sorted CD4+, CD8+, or CD8+CD57+ T cells (not recorded which) from PBMCs. The rearrangement joins TRBV19 to TRBJ1-6; possible D gene TRBD1, 6 bases. The sequence was obtained from a human donor with aplastic anemia. CDR3 region: CASSFGTPSKILHF. As DNA, the CDR3 is TGTGCCAGTAGTTTCGGGACACCCTCTAAAATCCTCCACTTT.